A selection of T cell receptor beta chains follows, all from one sample in a study of blood T cell repertoires in COVID-19. Sequenced by immunoSEQ multiplex PCR; TCRdb stores in-frame clones only, minus some. The sample lists tens of thousands of clones; about 86% were seen once. Sequenced material: peripheral blood. The source is a woman in her sixties or seventies with acute or convalescent COVID-19. The CDR3 runs from the conserved cysteine through the conserved F or W. The order of the fields is D gene, V gene, clone size, J gene, CDR3 protein, CDR3 DNA. A D gene is named only where the DNA matches it firmly. For some rows the clone size is stated as once, few or many, or as a class when expanded; others skip it.

D gene: NA
V gene: TRBV27
clone size: NA
J gene: TRBJ2-5
CDR3 protein: CASSRRQNQETQYF
CDR3 DNA: TGTGCCAGCAGTCGACGACAGAACCAAGAGACCCAGTACTTC

D gene: NA
V gene: TRBV5-4
clone size: NA
J gene: TRBJ2-6
CDR3 protein: CASSLGQVSGANVLTF
CDR3 DNA: TGTGCCAGCAGCTTGGGACAGGTCTCTGGGGCCAACGTCCTGACTTTC

D gene: TRBD1
V gene: TRBV19
clone size: NA
J gene: TRBJ1-1
CDR3 protein: CASSGTAHTEAFF
CDR3 DNA: TGTGCCAGTAGTGGGACAGCTCACACTGAAGCTTTCTTT

D gene: NA
V gene: TRBV19
clone size: NA
J gene: TRBJ2-2
CDR3 protein: CASSIYSAGELFF
CDR3 DNA: TGTGCCAGTAGTATATATTCAGCCGGGGAGCTGTTTTTT

D gene: NA
V gene: TRBV6-5
clone size: NA
J gene: TRBJ2-1
CDR3 protein: CASSYAGSYNEQFF
CDR3 DNA: TGTGCCAGCAGTTACGCGGGCTCCTACAATGAGCAGTTCTTC

D gene: NA
V gene: TRBV6-6
clone size: few
J gene: TRBJ1-4
CDR3 protein: CASSYSVRESNEKLFF
CDR3 DNA: TGTGCCAGCAGTTACTCGGTCCGGGAATCTAATGAAAAACTGTTTTTT

D gene: NA
V gene: TRBV2
clone size: NA
J gene: TRBJ2-7
CDR3 protein: CASSEAFRVYEQYF
CDR3 DNA: TGTGCCAGCAGTGAAGCTTTTCGAGTCTACGAGCAGTACTTC

D gene: NA
V gene: TRBV18
clone size: NA
J gene: TRBJ1-2
CDR3 protein: CASSPPTGAGEGYTF
CDR3 DNA: TGTGCCAGCTCACCACCGACCGGGGCAGGGGAAGGCTACACCTTC

D gene: NA
V gene: TRBV6-6
clone size: once
J gene: TRBJ2-7
CDR3 protein: CATQKDRSSYEQYF
CDR3 DNA: TGTGCCACCCAGAAGGACAGATCCTCCTACGAGCAGTACTTC

D gene: NA
V gene: TRBV7-2
clone size: NA
J gene: TRBJ1-3
CDR3 protein: CASSLRGSSGNTIYF
CDR3 DNA: TGTGCCAGCAGCTTACGGGGAAGCTCTGGAAACACCATATATTTT

D gene: TRBD1
V gene: TRBV27
clone size: NA
J gene: TRBJ1-6
CDR3 protein: CASSLYPPTGGDSPLHF
CDR3 DNA: TGTGCCAGCAGTTTATATCCCCCGACAGGGGGGGATTCACCCCTCCACTTT

D gene: NA
V gene: TRBV7-9
clone size: NA
J gene: TRBJ1-6
CDR3 protein: CASSFRTANSPLHF
CDR3 DNA: TGTGCCAGCAGCTTCAGGACAGCTAATTCACCCCTCCACTTT

D gene: TRBD2
V gene: TRBV2
clone size: NA
J gene: TRBJ2-7
CDR3 protein: CASSALAGGSYEQYF
CDR3 DNA: TGTGCCAGCAGTGCTCTAGCGGGGGGCTCCTACGAGCAGTACTTC

D gene: NA
V gene: TRBV30
clone size: NA
J gene: TRBJ1-6
CDR3 protein: CAWSRAGFSPLHF
CDR3 DNA: TGTGCCTGGAGTCGGGCGGGCTTTTCGCCCCTCCACTTT

D gene: TRBD1
V gene: TRBV2
clone size: NA
J gene: TRBJ1-5
CDR3 protein: CASSRDSTNQPQHF
CDR3 DNA: TGTGCCAGCAGCCGGGACAGCACCAATCAGCCCCAGCATTTT

D gene: TRBD1
V gene: TRBV28
clone size: NA
J gene: TRBJ1-1
CDR3 protein: CASGTGAVGTEAFF
CDR3 DNA: TGTGCCAGCGGAACAGGGGCCGTCGGGACTGAAGCTTTCTTT

D gene: TRBD2
V gene: TRBV6-5
clone size: NA
J gene: TRBJ2-3
CDR3 protein: CASSLSGRARDTQYF
CDR3 DNA: TGTGCCAGCAGTCTCAGCGGGAGGGCCAGAGATACGCAGTATTTT

D gene: NA
V gene: TRBV7-2
clone size: NA
J gene: TRBJ2-7
CDR3 protein: CASSFDYSYEQYF
CDR3 DNA: TGTGCCAGCAGCTTCGACTACTCCTACGAGCAGTACTTC

D gene: TRBD1
V gene: TRBV5-4
clone size: NA
J gene: TRBJ2-1
CDR3 protein: CASSLGQGMGNNEQFF
CDR3 DNA: TGTGCCAGCAGCTTGGGACAGGGTATGGGAAACAATGAGCAGTTCTTC

D gene: TRBD2
V gene: TRBV5-4
clone size: NA
J gene: TRBJ2-7
CDR3 protein: CASSLLGAGGSGEQYF
CDR3 DNA: TGTGCCAGCAGCTTGCTAGGGGCGGGGGGATCGGGCGAGCAGTACTTC

D gene: TRBD1
V gene: TRBV9
clone size: NA
J gene: TRBJ1-2
CDR3 protein: CASSVGQGARGYTF
CDR3 DNA: TGTGCCAGCAGCGTAGGACAGGGGGCCAGAGGCTACACCTTC

D gene: NA
V gene: TRBV30
clone size: NA
J gene: TRBJ1-2
CDR3 protein: CAWVQGNLNYGYTF
CDR3 DNA: TGTGCCTGGGTGCAGGGGAATCTTAACTATGGCTACACCTTC

D gene: NA
V gene: TRBV4-2
clone size: NA
J gene: TRBJ1-4
CDR3 protein: CASSPRVTTGGVNEKLFF
CDR3 DNA: TGTGCCAGCAGCCCTCGGGTAACGACGGGGGGAGTTAATGAAAAACTGTTTTTT

D gene: NA
V gene: TRBV24-1
clone size: NA
J gene: TRBJ1-4
CDR3 protein: CATSDATGANEKLFF
CDR3 DNA: TGTGCCACCAGTGACGCGACAGGAGCTAATGAAAAACTGTTTTTT

D gene: NA
V gene: TRBV2
clone size: NA
J gene: TRBJ1-6
CDR3 protein: CASSEAGSNSPLHF
CDR3 DNA: TGTGCCAGCAGTGAAGCGGGCAGTAATTCACCCCTCCACTTT

D gene: NA
V gene: TRBV7-8
clone size: NA
J gene: TRBJ1-4
CDR3 protein: CASSSTIGEKLFF
CDR3 DNA: TGTGCCAGCAGCTCCACTATCGGGGAAAAACTGTTTTTT

D gene: NA
V gene: TRBV5-1
clone size: NA
J gene: TRBJ2-3
CDR3 protein: CASSERHYTDTQYF
CDR3 DNA: TGCGCCAGCAGCGAGCGGCACTACACAGATACGCAGTATTTT

D gene: NA
V gene: TRBV3-1/TRBV3-2
clone size: NA
J gene: TRBJ2-5
CDR3 protein: CASSQGYGSPETQYF
CDR3 DNA: TGTGCCAGCAGCCAAGGGTACGGGAGCCCAGAGACCCAGTACTTC

D gene: TRBD1
V gene: TRBV19
clone size: NA
J gene: TRBJ1-1
CDR3 protein: CASTGDRGRDTEAFF
CDR3 DNA: TGTGCCAGTACCGGGGACAGGGGGCGTGACACTGAAGCTTTCTTT

D gene: NA
V gene: TRBV7-6
clone size: few
J gene: TRBJ2-7
CDR3 protein: CASSLAETVSYEQYF
CDR3 DNA: TGTGCCAGCAGCTTAGCGGAAACAGTTAGCTACGAGCAGTACTTC

D gene: TRBD2
V gene: TRBV5-1
clone size: NA
J gene: TRBJ2-1
CDR3 protein: CASSLDSGSVNEQFF
CDR3 DNA: TGCGCCAGCAGCTTGGATAGCGGGAGTGTGAATGAGCAGTTCTTC

D gene: NA
V gene: TRBV9
clone size: NA
J gene: TRBJ1-1
CDR3 protein: CASSASGENTEAFF
CDR3 DNA: TGTGCCAGCAGCGCATCGGGAGAGAACACTGAAGCTTTCTTT

D gene: TRBD1
V gene: TRBV2
clone size: few
J gene: TRBJ1-2
CDR3 protein: CASKQGAFDGYTF
CDR3 DNA: TGTGCCAGCAAACAGGGGGCGTTTGATGGCTACACCTTC

D gene: NA
V gene: TRBV29-1
clone size: NA
J gene: TRBJ1-1
CDR3 protein: CSVTDGTQNTEAFF
CDR3 DNA: TGCAGCGTTACCGACGGGACTCAGAACACTGAAGCTTTCTTT

D gene: NA
V gene: TRBV2
clone size: NA
J gene: TRBJ2-7
CDR3 protein: CASSEQGVLYEQYF
CDR3 DNA: TGTGCCAGCAGTGAACAAGGAGTTCTCTACGAGCAGTACTTC

D gene: NA
V gene: TRBV6-1
clone size: NA
J gene: TRBJ2-1
CDR3 protein: CASSDPDEQFF
CDR3 DNA: TGTGCCAGCAGTGACCCAGATGAGCAGTTCTTC

D gene: NA
V gene: TRBV2
clone size: NA
J gene: TRBJ1-5
CDR3 protein: CASSRGATYQPQHF
CDR3 DNA: TGTGCCAGCAGTCGCGGGGCTACTTATCAGCCCCAGCATTTT

D gene: NA
V gene: TRBV7-9
clone size: NA
J gene: TRBJ1-5
CDR3 protein: CASSLAPGNQPQHF
CDR3 DNA: TGTGCCAGCAGCTTAGCCCCAGGCAATCAGCCCCAGCATTTT

D gene: NA
V gene: TRBV6-5
clone size: NA
J gene: TRBJ2-3
CDR3 protein: CASSYWATPSTDTQYF
CDR3 DNA: TGTGCCAGCAGTTACTGGGCTACCCCTAGCACAGATACGCAGTATTTT

D gene: TRBD1
V gene: TRBV6-5
clone size: NA
J gene: TRBJ2-3
CDR3 protein: CASSYQQGLDTQYF
CDR3 DNA: TGTGCCAGCAGTTACCAACAGGGGCTGGATACGCAGTATTTT

D gene: NA
V gene: TRBV28
clone size: NA
J gene: TRBJ2-3
CDR3 protein: CASSLYLPGHSDTQYF
CDR3 DNA: TGTGCCAGCAGTCTCTACCTCCCGGGACACTCGGATACGCAGTATTTT

D gene: NA
V gene: TRBV30
clone size: NA
J gene: TRBJ1-2
CDR3 protein: CAWSAGQFYGYTF
CDR3 DNA: TGTGCCTGGAGCGCCGGACAGTTTTATGGCTACACCTTC

D gene: NA
V gene: TRBV4-1
clone size: once
J gene: TRBJ2-1
CDR3 protein: CASSQEGRVDYNEQFF
CDR3 DNA: TGCGCCAGCAGCCAAGAGGGCAGGGTTGACTACAATGAGCAGTTCTTC

D gene: NA
V gene: TRBV28
clone size: NA
J gene: TRBJ1-6
CDR3 protein: CASIRGNSYNSPLHF
CDR3 DNA: TGTGCCAGCATAAGGGGGAATTCCTATAATTCACCCCTCCACTTT

D gene: NA
V gene: TRBV5-1
clone size: NA
J gene: TRBJ1-1
CDR3 protein: CASSRRMNTEAFF
CDR3 DNA: TGCGCCAGCAGCAGGAGGATGAACACTGAAGCTTTCTTT

D gene: NA
V gene: TRBV9
clone size: NA
J gene: TRBJ1-2
CDR3 protein: CASSLSSYGYTF
CDR3 DNA: TGTGCCAGCAGCCTAAGTTCTTATGGCTACACCTTC

D gene: TRBD2
V gene: TRBV2
clone size: NA
J gene: TRBJ2-7
CDR3 protein: CASSTGGVAREF
CDR3 DNA: TGTGCCAGCAGTACCGGGGGGGTGGCCCGGGAGTTC

D gene: NA
V gene: TRBV28
clone size: NA
J gene: TRBJ1-4
CDR3 protein: CASSSVPNEKLFF
CDR3 DNA: TGTGCCAGCAGTTCGGTTCCTAATGAAAAACTGTTTTTT

D gene: TRBD1
V gene: TRBV29-1
clone size: NA
J gene: TRBJ1-2
CDR3 protein: CSVGTGAYGYTF
CDR3 DNA: TGCAGCGTAGGGACAGGCGCCTATGGCTACACCTTC

D gene: TRBD1
V gene: TRBV2
clone size: NA
J gene: TRBJ1-1
CDR3 protein: CASYDRTGVGDTEAFF
CDR3 DNA: TGTGCCAGCTACGACCGGACAGGGGTCGGTGACACTGAAGCTTTCTTT

D gene: TRBD1
V gene: TRBV7-2
clone size: NA
J gene: TRBJ2-2
CDR3 protein: CASRVAGTGSGELFF
CDR3 DNA: TGTGCCAGCAGAGTCGCCGGGACAGGGTCCGGGGAGCTGTTTTTT

D gene: NA
V gene: TRBV18
clone size: NA
J gene: TRBJ2-7
CDR3 protein: CASSLYRVYEQYF
CDR3 DNA: TGTGCCAGCTCATTATACAGGGTTTACGAGCAGTACTTC